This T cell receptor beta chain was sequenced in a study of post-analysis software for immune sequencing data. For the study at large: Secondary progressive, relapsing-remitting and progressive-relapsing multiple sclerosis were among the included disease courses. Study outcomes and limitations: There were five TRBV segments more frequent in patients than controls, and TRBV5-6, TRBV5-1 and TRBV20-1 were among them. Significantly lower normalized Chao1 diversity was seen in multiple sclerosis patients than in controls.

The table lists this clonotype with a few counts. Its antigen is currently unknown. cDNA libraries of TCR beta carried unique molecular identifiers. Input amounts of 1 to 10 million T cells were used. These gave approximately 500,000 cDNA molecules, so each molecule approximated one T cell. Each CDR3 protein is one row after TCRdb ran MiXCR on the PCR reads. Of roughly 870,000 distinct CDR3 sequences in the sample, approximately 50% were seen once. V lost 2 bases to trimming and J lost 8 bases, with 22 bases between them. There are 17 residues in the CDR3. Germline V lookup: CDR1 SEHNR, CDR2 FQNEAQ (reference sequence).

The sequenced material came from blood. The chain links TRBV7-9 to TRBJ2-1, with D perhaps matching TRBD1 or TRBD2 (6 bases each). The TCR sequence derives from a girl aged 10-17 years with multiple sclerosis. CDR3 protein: CASSLYGGGINLDEQFF. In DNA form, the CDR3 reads TGTGCCAGCAGCTTATATGGGGGCGGGATCAACCTTGATGAGCAGTTCTTC.